This T cell receptor beta chain was obtained from a study of T cell changes during pregnancy in multiple sclerosis. The CDR3 is 16 residues long. V was cut by 1 base and J by 3 bases, with 14 bases left in between. CDR1 is SGHTA and CDR2 is FQGNSA in the germline V gene. The repertoire was sequenced with immunoSEQ multiplex PCR; TCRdb's copy has only in-frame clones and lacks some. The repertoire holds 55,000 to 85,000 clones, with about 90% as singletons. This receptor was obtained from a female donor with multiple sclerosis, enrolled in a pregnancy study. The rearrangement joins TRBV7-2 to TRBJ2-3; D is perhaps TRBD1 (7 bases). Source: CD4+ T cells from peripheral blood mononuclear cells, taken after pregnancy. CDR3 in amino acids: CASSLGRGPLTDTQYF. CDR3 DNA sequence: TGTGCCAGCAGCTTAGGGAGGGGGCCTTTAACAGATACGCAGTATTTT. Based on the CDR3 plus reference TRBV7-2 and TRBJ2-3, the full variable domain is GAGVSQSPSNKVTEKGKDVELRCDPISGHTALYWYRQSLGQGLEFLIYFQGNSAPDKSGLPSDRFSAERTGGSVSTLTIQRTQQEDSAVYLCASSLGRGPLTDTQYFGPGTRLTVL.